This T cell receptor beta chain was identified during a study of long-term antiretroviral therapy in people with HIV. With respect to this clone: The antigen is not known.

The CDR3 loop spans 12 amino acids. Study-level points and caveats: The data indicate that diversity increased after ART but remained below transplant donor controls. Pre-ART-expanded clones dominated the repertoire at all time points.

Runs used v3.0 of the immunoSEQ assay and were done at survey level. For each individual sample, sequencing targeted roughly 40,000-50,000 T-cell genomes. Here immunoSEQ multiplex PCR was the method, and the copy in TCRdb shows in-frame clones only, minus some. The data show about 33,000 clones, 70% to 80% seen once. The receptor was isolated from a woman in her forties or fifties with HIV. The V call is TRBV21-1, the J call TRBJ1-1. TRBV21-1 constitutes a pseudogene. The input for sequencing was unsorted PBMCs, taken 2 years after starting antiretroviral therapy. The CDR3 loop reads CASTEGSDGAFF. In nucleotides, the CDR3 is TGTGCCAGCACCGAGGGTTCGGATGGAGCTTTCTTT.